The 25 T cell receptor beta chains below all came from one sample that was sequenced in a study of blood T cell repertoires in COVID-19. The protocol was immunoSEQ multiplex PCR, while the TCRdb copy is restricted to in-frame clones and leaves out a portion. The data show 150,000 or so clones, around four fifths seen once. Sequencing was done on a sample of peripheral blood. The receptors derive from a woman older than 75 with acute or convalescent COVID-19.

The V and J genes are TRBV5-1 and TRBJ2-5; 7 bases are a match to TRBD1. Germline CDR1 is SGHRS and CDR2 is YFSETQ. The CDR3 has 16 amino acids. With V trimmed by 0 bases and J by 2 bases, 7 bases remained unmatched. In DNA form, the CDR3 reads TGCGCCAGCAGCTTGGCCCCTACGGGACAGCAAGAGACCCAGTACTTC. This gives the protein CASSLAPTGQQETQYF. The whole variable domain, filled in from reference TRBV5-1 and TRBJ2-5, reads KAGVTQTPRYLIKTRGQQVTLSCSPISGHRSVSWYQQTPGQGLQFLFEYFSETQRNKGNFPGRFSGRQFSNSRSEMNVSTLELGDSALYLCASSLAPTGQQETQYFGPGTRLLVL.

The V and J genes are TRBV7-8 and TRBJ1-1, with D perhaps matching TRBD1 (5 bases). Germline V CDR1 and CDR2: SGHVS, FQNEAQ. Trimming removed 5 bases at V and 10 bases at J, with 17 bases between. CDR3 length: 13 residues. The CDR3, as DNA: TGTGCCAGCAGCCTGGGTGGGGGGAGCGTAGCTTTCTTT. Its translation: CASSLGGGSVAFF.

This clone was recorded once. The rearrangement uses TRBV3-1 (or the pseudogene TRBV3-2) and TRBJ2-7, with a possible D match to TRBD2 (5 bases). Germline CDR1 is LGHDT and CDR2 is YNNKEL (reference sequence). Trimming removed 4 bases from V and 5 bases from J, with 15 bases in between. The CDR3 totals 14 residues. The CDR3 reads CASSRLRGSHEQYF. In DNA form, the CDR3 reads TGTGCCAGCAGCCGCCTCCGGGGATCCCACGAGCAGTACTTC.

This rearrangement joins TRBV5-1 to TRBJ2-3, with 11 bases identical to TRBD1. J was trimmed by 5 bases and V by 0 bases; bases with no gene match: 5. In germline, CDR1 is SGHRS, CDR2 YFSETQ. The CDR3 is 16 amino acids. CDR3 sequence reads: CASSLEGTGGGDTQYF. The CDR3 DNA follows: TGCGCCAGCAGCTTGGAAGGGACAGGGGGAGGAGATACGCAGTATTTT.

This chain connects TRBV5-1 to TRBJ2-1; 7 nucleotides line up with TRBD2. There are 16 residues in the CDR3. The germline V gene encodes CDR1 SGHRS and CDR2 YFSETQ. The V gene end was trimmed by 0 bases and the J gene end by 1 base; junction bases not matched to a gene: 4. The CDR3 is CASSLAGGSSYNEQFF. CDR3 nucleotides: TGCGCCAGCAGCTTGGCTGGCGGGAGTTCCTACAATGAGCAGTTCTTC.

This clone was picked up one time. The rearrangement uses TRBV5-4 and TRBJ2-3; the D gene is possibly TRBD1 (6 bases). This CDR3 has 17 amino acids. Between the trimmed V and J ends, which lost 1 base and 2 bases, there was a span of 17 bases. Looked up from germline, CDR1 is SGHNT and CDR2 is YYREEE (reference sequence). CDR3 loop: CASSLYDGQFITDTQYF. The CDR3 region has the DNA TGTGCCAGCAGCTTGTACGATGGACAGTTCATCACAGATACGCAGTATTTT.

The genes are TRBV6-4 and TRBJ2-1; D gene ambiguous. CDR3 length: 14 residues. Germline V gene sequence: CDR1 MRHNA, CDR2 SNTAGT. The V end was cut by 0 bases, the J end by 6 bases, with 9 bases between. The CDR3 bases are TGTGCCAGCAGTGACTCGGCCCTAGGCAATGAGCAGTTCTTC. Protein sequence: CASSDSALGNEQFF.

The chain combines TRBV10-3 with TRBJ2-1; 11 nucleotides agree with TRBD1. Trimming at V came to 6 bases and at J to 8 bases, leaving 9 bases not matched to a gene. The length of the CDR3 is 15 residues. The germline gives CDR1 ENHRY, CDR2 SYGVKD. This chain's CDR3 is CAISGTGGDGDEQFF. The DNA for the CDR3 is TGTGCCATCAGCGGGACAGGGGGTGACGGCGATGAGCAGTTCTTC.

This sequence joins TRBV2 and TRBJ2-1; 8 nucleotides match TRBD1. CDR1 is SNHLY, CDR2 FYNNEI, per germline. The V segment lost 8 bases and the J segment 3 bases; nucleotides outside the gene matches: 6. The CDR3 sequence is 14 residues long. The CDR3: CASGPGTGYNEQFF. CDR3 nucleotide sequence: TGTGCCAGCGGACCCGGGACAGGCTACAATGAGCAGTTCTTC.

V is TRBV5-4 and J is TRBJ1-1, with 9 positions matching TRBD1. This CDR3 is 16 amino acids long. Germline values: CDR1 SGHNT, CDR2 YYREEE (reference sequence). V gave up 5 bases and J gave up 4 bases; unmatched junction bases: 12. CDR3 coding DNA: TGTGCCAGCAGTACGACAGGGGGTAGTTTTACCACTGAAGCTTTCTTT. It yields the protein CASSTTGGSFTTEAFF. Based on the CDR3 plus reference TRBV5-4 and TRBJ1-1, the full variable domain is ETGVTQSPTHLIKTRGQQVTLRCSSQSGHNTVSWYQQALGQGPQFIFQYYREEENGRGNFPPRFSGLQFPNYSSELNVNALELDDSALYLCASSTTGGSFTTEAFFGQGTRLTVV.

This rearrangement joins TRBV29-1 to TRBJ2-7, with TRBD2 matching over 7 bases. The CDR3 extends over 12 amino acids. Germline values: CDR1 SQVTM, CDR2 ANQGSEA. V was clipped by 5 bases and J by 4 bases; unmatched bases: 5. This CDR3 is CSVSSGTYEQYF. In DNA form, the CDR3 reads TGCAGCGTTTCAAGCGGGACGTACGAGCAGTACTTC.

This chain connects TRBV24-1 to TRBJ2-6, with D perhaps matching TRBD1 (5 bases). CDR1 is KGHDR, CDR2 SFDVKD, per germline. V was clipped by 3 bases and J by 2 bases, with 10 bases between them. The CDR3 loop spans 16 amino acids. The CDR3 nucleotides are TGTGCCACCAGTGATGGCTCAGGGACTGGGGCCAACGTCCTGACTTTC. Its translation is CATSDGSGTGANVLTF.

CDR3 DNA sequence: TGCGCCAGCAGCTTGTTAACAGATACGCAGTATTTT. Its protein product is CASSLLTDTQYF. The chain is built from TRBV5-1 and TRBJ2-3; D not resolved. The CDR3 loop spans 12 amino acids. The V gene's germline CDR1 is SGHRS and CDR2 YFSETQ. Trimming removed 1 base from V and 3 bases from J, with 3 bases in between.

The chain carries TRBV7-6 and TRBJ2-7; 8 bases align to TRBD2. The CDR3 runs to 15 residues. The ends lost 1 base at V and 2 bases at J; junction bases unmatched: 4. From germline, CDR1 is SGHVS and CDR2 FNYEAQ. For the CDR3, the DNA is TGTGCCAGCAGCTTAGATACTAGCGGAACCTACGAGCAGTACTTC. Encoded protein: CASSLDTSGTYEQYF.

The V and J genes are TRBV7-6 and TRBJ1-1, with D perhaps TRBD1 (5 bases). CDR3 length: 16 residues. Trimming took 5 bases from V and 3 from J, leaving 19 bases between them. The germline gives CDR1 SGHVS, CDR2 FNYEAQ. The CDR3 protein is CASSIRQSGGDTEAFF. The CDR3 DNA reads as TGTGCCAGCAGCATTCGACAGTCGGGTGGGGACACTGAAGCTTTCTTT.

The chain joins TRBV7-3 to TRBJ1-2, with TRBD1 matching 7 bases. The germline gives CDR1 SGHTA, CDR2 FQGTGA. This CDR3 is built from 13 residues. The J segment lost 8 bases and the V segment lost 4 bases, leaving 7 bases of the junction unmatched. Here the CDR3 reads CASSSLGGVGYTF. Written as DNA, the CDR3 is TGTGCCAGCAGCTCCCTAGGGGGCGTAGGCTACACCTTC.

The chain has TRBV9 and TRBJ2-1, with a tentative D call TRBD2 (5 bases). The CDR3 consists of 13 residues. Deletions cut 2 bases from V and 7 bases from J, with 10 bases between. The germline CDR1 and CDR2 sequences are SGDLS and YYNGEE. This CDR3 reads CASSVVLGNEQFF. The CDR3 coding sequence is TGTGCCAGCAGCGTCGTACTAGGGAATGAGCAGTTCTTC.

The rearrangement uses TRBV7-9 and TRBJ1-6; TRBD1 aligns across 7 bases. CDR3 length: 13 residues. Losses at the gene ends were 5 bases for V and 10 bases for J; bases not matched to a gene: 5. Germline V lookup: CDR1 SEHNR, CDR2 FQNEAQ (reference sequence). The CDR3 DNA reads TGTGCCAGCAGCACAGGGGATGGGTCACCCCTCCACTTT. Its protein product is CASSTGDGSPLHF.

The chain has TRBV2 and TRBJ2-7; 9 bases line up with TRBD1. Trimming cost V 6 bases and J 5 bases; bases outside gene matches: 8. The CDR3 has 14 amino acids. The germline V gene has CDR1 SNHLY and CDR2 FYNNEI. CDR3 coding DNA: TGTGCCAGCAGCCGGGACAGGGTGATCAACGAGCAGTACTTC. As protein: CASSRDRVINEQYF.

This rearrangement joins TRBV5-1 to TRBJ1-1; 9 bases align to TRBD1. The CDR3 is made up of 15 amino acids. CDR1 and CDR2 from the germline V gene are SGHRS and YFSETQ. V lost 4 bases and J lost 1; bases outside the gene matches: 5. CDR3 sequence (DNA): TGCGCCAGCAGCGGCAACAGGGGGCGGAACACTGAAGCTTTCTTT. It is translated as CASSGNRGRNTEAFF.

The chain links TRBV6-1 to TRBJ2-5, with 11 bases aligning to TRBD2. The CDR3 consists of 18 residues. The germline V gene encodes CDR1 MNHNS and CDR2 SASEGT. With 0 bases clipped from V and 3 bases from J, the junction kept 9 bases outside the gene matches. In DNA form, the CDR3 reads TGTGCCAGCAGTGAAGCGGGAATCCTGACTAGCGGGAAAGAGACCCAGTACTTC. Its translation: CASSEAGILTSGKETQYF.

The V call is TRBV4-1, the J call TRBJ1-5; TRBD1 matches 7 bases. Germline V gene data show CDR1 as MGHRA and CDR2 as YSYEKL. The CDR3 consists of 17 residues. The trim removed 1 base at V and 7 bases at J, leaving 13 bases unmatched. The CDR3 nucleotides read TGCGCCAGCAGCCAAGGGACAGGTCCCTTCATGGGGCAGCCCCAGCATTTT. Amino acids: CASSQGTGPFMGQPQHF.

The table lists this clone with a count of one. This chain uses TRBV19 with TRBJ1-2, with D possibly matching TRBD1 (6 bases). The germline V and J ends were trimmed by 5 bases and 5 bases, with 15 bases remaining between them. This CDR3 is built from 14 residues. The germline V gene has CDR1 LNHDA and CDR2 SQIVND (reference sequence). The CDR3 coding sequence is TGTGCCAGTAGTCCAGCAGGGGCGTCGTATGGCTACACCTTC. It codes for CASSPAGASYGYTF.

The chain couples TRBV27 to TRBJ2-7; the match to TRBD2 covers 8 bases. CDR3 length: 15 residues. Germline-derived CDR1 and CDR2 are MNHEY and SMNVEV (reference sequence). The J segment lost 3 bases and the V segment lost 2 bases, leaving 6 bases of the junction unmatched. CDR3 protein: CASSLTGGIRYEQYF. For the CDR3, the DNA is TGTGCCAGCAGTTTAACGGGGGGGATTCGCTACGAGCAGTACTTC.

As DNA, the CDR3 is TGTGCCAGCAGCTTGTTTTCGAGTACAGGGGCATACTATGGCTACACCTTC. Translating it yields CASSLFSSTGAYYGYTF. The chain recombines TRBV5-6 with TRBJ1-2, with 7 nucleotides matching TRBD1. This CDR3 has 17 residues. Trimming took 1 base from V and 3 from J; bases not matched to a gene: 12. Germline CDR1 is SGHDT and CDR2 is YYEEEE. Supplemented by reference TRBV5-6 and TRBJ1-2, the full variable domain reads DAGVTQSPTHLIKTRGQQVTLRCSPKSGHDTVSWYQQALGQGPQFIFQYYEEEERQRGNFPDRFSGHQFPNYSSELNVNALLLGDSALYLCASSLFSSTGAYYGYTFGSGTRLTVV.